Sequencing of this TCR beta chain was carried out in a study of blood T cell repertoires in COVID-19. CDR3 size: 15 residues. The germline V gene has CDR1 LNHDA and CDR2 SQIVND (reference sequence). V lost 7 bases and J lost 0, with 13 bases in between. Authors' analysis steps: Amplifying reference gene primers gave estimates of nucleated cell counts. Profiling relied on immunoSEQ multiplex PCR, and the TCRdb table lists in-frame clones only, not all of them. From that table come the V and J calls and clone size; the DNA was used to work out D and trimming. Counted here are almost 350,000 clones, around 90% occurring once; the ten biggest clones make up 3% to 4.5%.

What was sequenced was peripheral blood. The genes are TRBV19 and TRBJ1-5; D is unclear. This clonotype was obtained from a woman aged 55-69 years with COVID-19, enrolled during active disease. The CDR3 region is CASTLADYSNQPQHF. Written as DNA, the CDR3 is TGTGCCAGTACCCTGGCCGATTATAGCAATCAGCCCCAGCATTTT.